This TCR beta chain is from a study of cytomegalovirus exposure and HLA in healthy donors. Primers: 60 Vbeta forward and 13 Jbeta reverse. Measured with immunoSEQ multiplex PCR; TCRdb has only the in-frame clones, and not every one. The repertoire holds 100,000 to 150,000 clones, with roughly 77% as singletons. This sequence originates from a man aged 18 to 35 in good health and CMV-seronegative. Source material: PBMCs.

The CDR3 DNA sequence: TGTGCCAGTAGCGAACAGGGTGGACAGCCCCAGCATTTT. Translation: CASSEQGGQPQHF. The chain links TRBV19 to TRBJ1-5; D is perhaps TRBD1 (6 bases). Trimming stripped 6 bases from V and 7 bases from J, with 13 bases between. The germline gives CDR1 LNHDA, CDR2 SQIVND (reference sequence). The CDR3 runs 13 residues.